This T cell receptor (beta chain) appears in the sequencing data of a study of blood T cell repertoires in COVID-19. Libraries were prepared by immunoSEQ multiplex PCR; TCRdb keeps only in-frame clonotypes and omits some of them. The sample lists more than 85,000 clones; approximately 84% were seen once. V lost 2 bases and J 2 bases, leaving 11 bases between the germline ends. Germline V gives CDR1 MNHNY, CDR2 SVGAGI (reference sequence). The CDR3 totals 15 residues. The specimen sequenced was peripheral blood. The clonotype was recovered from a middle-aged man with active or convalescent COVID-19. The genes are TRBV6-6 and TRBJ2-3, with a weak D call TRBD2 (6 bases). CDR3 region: CASSYEGGDTDTQYF. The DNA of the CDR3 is TGTGCCAGCAGTTACGAGGGCGGGGACACAGATACGCAGTATTTT.